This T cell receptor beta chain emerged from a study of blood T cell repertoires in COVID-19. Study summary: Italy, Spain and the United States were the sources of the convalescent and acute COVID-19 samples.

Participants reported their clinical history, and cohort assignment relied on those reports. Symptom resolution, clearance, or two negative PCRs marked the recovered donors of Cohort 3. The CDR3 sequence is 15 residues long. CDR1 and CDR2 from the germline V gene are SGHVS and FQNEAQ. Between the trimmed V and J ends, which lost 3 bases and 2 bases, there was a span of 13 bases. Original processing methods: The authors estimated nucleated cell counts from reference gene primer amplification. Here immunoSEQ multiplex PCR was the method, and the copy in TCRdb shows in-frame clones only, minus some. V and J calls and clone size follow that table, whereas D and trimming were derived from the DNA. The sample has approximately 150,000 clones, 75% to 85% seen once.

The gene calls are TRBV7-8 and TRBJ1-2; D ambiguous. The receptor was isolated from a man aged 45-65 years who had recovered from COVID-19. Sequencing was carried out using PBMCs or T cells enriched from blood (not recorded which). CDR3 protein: CASSFSSVLNYGYTF. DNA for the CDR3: TGTGCCAGCAGCTTTTCCTCGGTACTAAACTATGGCTACACCTTC.